Below are 4 T cell receptor beta chains sequenced from a single sample in a study of T cells in Graves' hyperthyroidism and ophthalmopathy. Amplification targeted TCR beta CDR3 regions from RNA transcripts. The HTBI primer set served for first-round RT-PCR of the TCR CDR3. TCRdb re-derived calls from the multiplex PCR reads in MiXCR, one entry per CDR3 protein. The sample has roughly 500,000 distinct CDR3 sequences; around 50% are singletons. Material for sequencing was peripheral blood or thyroid tissue (not recorded which). These receptors originate from an adult woman with Graves' disease, either hyperthyroidism or ophthalmopathy (not recorded which).

This clonotype was picked up many times. V usage is TRBV9 and J usage is TRBJ1-3, with 7 bases identical to TRBD1. Germline CDR1 reads SGDLS; CDR2 reads YYNGEE. The CDR3 contains 16 residues. The ends lost 4 bases at V and 0 bases at J; junction bases unmatched: 7. Here the CDR3 reads CASSPQGVDSGNTIYF. The CDR3 nucleotides read TGTGCCAGCAGCCCTCAGGGGGTCGACTCTGGAAACACCATATATTTT.

This clonotype was seen repeatedly, ten times or more. The chain joins TRBV20-1 to TRBJ2-7; unclear D gene. Germline V gene data show CDR1 as DFQATT and CDR2 as SNEGSKA (reference sequence). Between the trimmed V and J ends, which lost 6 bases and 7 bases, there was a span of 22 bases. This CDR3 is built from 14 residues. CDR3 sequence: CSAGEPQLIQEQYF. DNA of the CDR3: TGCAGTGCAGGAGAGCCCCAACTAATACAGGAGCAGTACTTC.

The chain has TRBV20-1 and TRBJ1-5, with D possibly TRBD1 on 5 matching bases. The CDR3 covers 12 residues. Trimming removed 6 bases at V and 14 bases at J, with 20 bases between. CDR1 is DFQATT and CDR2 is SNEGSKA in the germline V gene (reference sequence). The CDR3 nucleotides read TGCAGTGCGGTAGCGGGAGCCAGGGCCGAGCATTTT. Protein sequence: CSAVAGARAEHF.

The gene calls are TRBV7-9 and TRBJ1-1, with D perhaps matching TRBD1 (6 bases). CDR3 length: 15 residues. Germline values: CDR1 SEHNR, CDR2 FQNEAQ (reference sequence). Trimming left V 3 bases short and J 5 bases short, with 16 bases between. The CDR3 spells CASSLISAGETEAFF. DNA for the CDR3: TGTGCCAGCAGCTTGATATCGGCAGGGGAGACTGAAGCTTTCTTT. Combining the CDR3 with reference TRBV7-9 and TRBJ1-1 gives the whole variable domain DTGVSQNPRHKITKRGQNVTFRCDPISEHNRLYWYRQTLGQGPEFLTYFQNEAQLEKSRLLSDRFSAERPKGSFSTLEIQRTEQGDSAMYLCASSLISAGETEAFFGQGTRLTVV.